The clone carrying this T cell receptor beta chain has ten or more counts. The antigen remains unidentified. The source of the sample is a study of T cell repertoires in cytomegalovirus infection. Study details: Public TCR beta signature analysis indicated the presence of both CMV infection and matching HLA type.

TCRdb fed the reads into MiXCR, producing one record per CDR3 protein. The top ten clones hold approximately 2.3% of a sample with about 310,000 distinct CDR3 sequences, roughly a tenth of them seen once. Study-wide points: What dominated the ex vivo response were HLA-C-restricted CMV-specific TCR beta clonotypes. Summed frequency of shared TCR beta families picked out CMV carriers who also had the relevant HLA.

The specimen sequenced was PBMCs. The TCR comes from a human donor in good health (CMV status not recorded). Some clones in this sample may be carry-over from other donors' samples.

The CDR3 reads CASSLRHPAKNIQYF. As DNA, the CDR3 is TGTGCCAGCAGTTTAAGGCACCCAGCCAAAAACATTCAGTACTTC. The chain combines TRBV12-3 or TRBV12-4 with TRBJ2-4, with D hard to call. This CDR3 comprises 15 residues. V lost 2 bases and J 0 bases, leaving 8 bases between the germline ends.